Listed below are T cell receptor beta chains from one sample, sequenced in a study of blood T cell repertoires in COVID-19. Assay used: immunoSEQ multiplex PCR; TCRdb lists only in-frame clones, some missing. The table records about 90,000 clones, roughly 80% of them present only once. Source material: peripheral blood. Source of these receptors: a woman between 70 and 85 years old with active or convalescent COVID-19. Each CDR3 is given with its conserved first and last residue. D genes are given only for firm matches. Clone size, where shown, is once, few, many, or a class for clones that have expanded.

d_call	clone_size	v_call	j_call	cdr3_nt	cdr3_aa
TRBD1	.	TRBV6-5	TRBJ1-1	TGTGCCAGCGAGGGACAGGGTGACGAAGCTTTCTTT	CASEGQGDEAFF
TRBD1	.	TRBV29-1	TRBJ1-1	TGCAGCGCCGTGGGACAGGGGCCCACTGAAGCTTTCTTT	CSAVGQGPTEAFF
TRBD1	once	TRBV2	TRBJ1-2	TGTGCCAGCCCGGGAGGGACAGGGGGCCGAAACTATGGCTACACCTTC	CASPGGTGGRNYGYTF
.	.	TRBV10-1	TRBJ1-3	TGCGCCAGCAGTGAGGTTAGAACAGGCGGAAACACCATATATTTT	CASSEVRTGGNTIYF
.	.	TRBV5-1	TRBJ2-3	TGCGCCAGCAGCTTCGGTCAGGGGTACACAGATACGCAGTATTTT	CASSFGQGYTDTQYF
TRBD1	.	TRBV11-2	TRBJ1-6	TGTGCCAGCAGCTTAGAGGGGACAGGGGGCTCCTATAATTCACCCCTCCACTTT	CASSLEGTGGSYNSPLHF
.	.	TRBV12-3/TRBV12-4	TRBJ1-3	TGTGCCAGCACCCGGTTCTCTGGAAACACCATATATTTT	CASTRFSGNTIYF
.	.	TRBV5-8	TRBJ2-1	TGTGCCAGCAGCTTTGGTAGGGGCGCGTTGGCTAGGAATGAGCAGTTCTTC	CASSFGRGALARNEQFF
TRBD1	few	TRBV5-1	TRBJ1-6	TGCGCCAGCAGTTCCGGGACAGGGGGCTCCTCGGATTCACCCCTCCACTTT	CASSSGTGGSSDSPLHF
.	.	TRBV19	TRBJ1-5	TGTGCCAGTAGTAGCGTTCTTAGCAATCAGCCCCAGCATTTT	CASSSVLSNQPQHF
TRBD2	.	TRBV18	TRBJ2-1	TGTGCCAGCTCACCACCGGCGGGGGGGCCAAACGAGCAGTTCTTC	CASSPPAGGPNEQFF
TRBD1	.	TRBV6-5	TRBJ1-2	TGTGCCAGCAGGTCGAACAGGGGTGCTCATGGCTACACCTTC	CASRSNRGAHGYTF
TRBD2	.	TRBV3-1/TRBV3-2	TRBJ2-5	TGTGCCAGCAGCCTATACAGAACCCGGACTAGCCCGGGTGAGACCCAGTACTTC	CASSLYRTRTSPGETQYF
.	.	TRBV5-1	TRBJ1-1	TGCGCCAGCAGCTTGTCGGGTAGCGGGATGAACACTGAAGCTTTCTTT	CASSLSGSGMNTEAFF
TRBD1	.	TRBV5-1	TRBJ2-7	TGCGCCAGCAATACCGGGACAGGGTCCTACGAGCAGTACTTC	CASNTGTGSYEQYF
TRBD1	once	TRBV28	TRBJ2-1	TGTGCCAGCAGTATATCACAGGGGATTGAGCAGTTCTTC	CASSISQGIEQFF
.	.	TRBV7-2	TRBJ1-4	TGTGCCAGCAGCTTAGGGGGGCGAGCTAATGAAAAACTGTTTTTT	CASSLGGRANEKLFF
.	.	TRBV18	TRBJ2-5	TGTGCCAGCTCACCACCGGCAGGGTTTCGTTGGGAGACCCAGTACTTC	CASSPPAGFRWETQYF
TRBD1	once	TRBV7-9	TRBJ2-1	TGTGCCAGCAGTACCAAGGGGACAGGACCGCGACATGAGCAGTTCTTC	CASSTKGTGPRHEQFF
.	.	TRBV15	TRBJ1-4	TGTGCCACCAGCTCCTCCATGGGGGACGGGGGTGAAAAACTGTTTTTT	CATSSSMGDGGEKLFF
.	once	TRBV7-2	TRBJ2-1	TGTGCCAGCAGTCAGGGGCCGGCCGAGATGGTGCAGTTCTTC	CASSQGPAEMVQFF
TRBD1	.	TRBV3-1/TRBV3-2	TRBJ1-3	TGTGCCAGCAGCCGACAGGGGTCTGGAAACACCATATATTTT	CASSRQGSGNTIYF
.	.	TRBV7-2	TRBJ1-6	TGTGCCAGCAGCAACACAGGTCCTCTTAATTCACCCCTCCACTTT	CASSNTGPLNSPLHF
.	.	TRBV27	TRBJ1-4	TGTGCCAGCAGTTTACGGCCGTCGGGAACTAATGAAAAACTGTTTTTT	CASSLRPSGTNEKLFF
.	.	TRBV7-6	TRBJ2-1	TGTGCCAGCAGCTCTACAGGGAACGAGCAGTTCTTC	CASSSTGNEQFF
.	.	TRBV25-1	TRBJ2-7	TGTGCCAGCAGGTGGGACACCGGGGCCGACTACGAGCAGTACTTC	CASRWDTGADYEQYF
TRBD1	.	TRBV5-4	TRBJ2-7	TGTGCCAGCAACACCTGGGCCGGGACAGGGGGGCCCGAGCAGTACTTC	CASNTWAGTGGPEQYF
TRBD2	.	TRBV18	TRBJ2-3	TGTGCCAGCTCACCGCAGCTAATAGCGGGGGCCACAGATACGCAGTATTTT	CASSPQLIAGATDTQYF
.	.	TRBV6-2/TRBV6-3	TRBJ1-3	TGTGCCAGCAGTCAAAACTCTGGAAACACCATATATTTT	CASSQNSGNTIYF
.	.	TRBV5-1	TRBJ1-2	TGCGCCAGCAGCTTGGAAGGTGGGGGGGTAACTTATTATGGCTACACCTTC	CASSLEGGGVTYYGYTF
TRBD2	many	TRBV10-1	TRBJ2-1	TGCGCCAGCAGTCTTAGCGGGGGGGCCTCGAATGAGCAGTTCTTC	CASSLSGGASNEQFF
.	.	TRBV7-2	TRBJ1-1	TGTGCCAGCACCGTCCCAGGCAGGCTCACTGAAGCTTTCTTT	CASTVPGRLTEAFF
.	few	TRBV29-1	TRBJ1-1	TGCAGCGCCCAACGGCAGGGGAATACTGAAGCTTTCTTT	CSAQRQGNTEAFF
.	.	TRBV28	TRBJ1-2	TGTGCCAGCAGTTTATCACAGGGTGGCTACACCTTC	CASSLSQGGYTF
.	.	TRBV5-5	TRBJ2-1	TGTGCCAGCAGCCATCCCAGCAGGGACTACAATGAGCAGTTCTTC	CASSHPSRDYNEQFF
.	.	TRBV15	TRBJ2-1	TGTGCCACCGAAGGCGGGGTTTTGGATGAGCAGTTCTTC	CATEGGVLDEQFF
.	.	TRBV11-2	TRBJ1-3	TGTGCCAGCAGCTTAGATGGCGGGGTAGGAAACACCATATATTTT	CASSLDGGVGNTIYF
.	.	TRBV18	TRBJ2-5	TGTGCCAGCTCACCCGGGATCGCCGAGACCCAGTACTTC	CASSPGIAETQYF
.	.	TRBV7-2	TRBJ2-5	TGTGCCAGCAGCCGGACTTCCCCGGAGACCCAGTACTTC	CASSRTSPETQYF
TRBD1	once	TRBV18	TRBJ2-7	TGTGCCAGCTCACCCCCCGGGACAGGGTCCTACGAGCAGTACTTC	CASSPPGTGSYEQYF
.	once	TRBV12-2	TRBJ1-3	TGTGCAAGTCGCCCCGGGACAGGGGGCCTTTACACCATATATTTT	CASRPGTGGLYTIYF
TRBD1	.	TRBV6-5	TRBJ1-1	TGTGCCAGCAGTTACGGGACAGTTAACACTGAAGCTTTCTTT	CASSYGTVNTEAFF
.	.	TRBV12-3/TRBV12-4	TRBJ1-2	TGTGCCAGCAGTTTAGGGGAGGAGGCGAAAACCTTC	CASSLGEEAKTF
.	.	TRBV10-2	TRBJ1-4	TGCGCCAGCAGTAAGGAGGGTAGAACTAATGAAAAACTGTTTTTT	CASSKEGRTNEKLFF
TRBD1	.	TRBV6-1	TRBJ2-5	TGTGCCAGCAGTGAATGGGCAGGGGGCGGGGAGACCCAGTACTTC	CASSEWAGGGETQYF
TRBD1	.	TRBV2	TRBJ1-4	TGTGCCAGCAAGAGGACAGGCGTTAATGAAAAACTGTTTTTT	CASKRTGVNEKLFF
.	once	TRBV7-2	TRBJ1-6	TGTGCCAGCAGCTTAGTAACGGGGTTCGCTTCACCCCTCCACTTT	CASSLVTGFASPLHF
TRBD2	.	TRBV29-1	TRBJ2-5	TGCAGCGTGACTATCGGGACTAGGAGAGAGACCCAGTACTTC	CSVTIGTRRETQYF
.	.	TRBV3-1/TRBV3-2	TRBJ1-2	TGTGCCAGCAGCCAACTAGGGGGAAGCACCGGGGGCTACACCTTC	CASSQLGGSTGGYTF
TRBD1	.	TRBV10-1	TRBJ2-7	TGCGCCAGCAGTGAGTCGAGTCTTTCCGGAGCCGGGACAGGGGTTTACGAGCAGTACTTC	CASSESSLSGAGTGVYEQYF
TRBD1	.	TRBV5-6	TRBJ1-6	TGTGCCAGCAGCCATGAACAGGGGATCTATAATTCACCCCTCCACTTT	CASSHEQGIYNSPLHF
.	.	TRBV19	TRBJ1-1	TGTGCCAGTAGTCCCCAGGGCAGGAACACTGAAGCTTTCTTT	CASSPQGRNTEAFF
TRBD1	.	TRBV7-2	TRBJ2-1	TGTGCCAGCAGCCTCGGACAGGGCATGGGTAATGAGCAGTTCTTC	CASSLGQGMGNEQFF
.	.	TRBV5-1	TRBJ1-2	TGCGCCAGCAGCTTGGGAGAATATGGCTACACCTTC	CASSLGEYGYTF
TRBD1	.	TRBV19	TRBJ2-3	TGTGCCAGTAGTATCATCTACAGGGGGCCTAGCACAGATACGCAGTATTTT	CASSIIYRGPSTDTQYF